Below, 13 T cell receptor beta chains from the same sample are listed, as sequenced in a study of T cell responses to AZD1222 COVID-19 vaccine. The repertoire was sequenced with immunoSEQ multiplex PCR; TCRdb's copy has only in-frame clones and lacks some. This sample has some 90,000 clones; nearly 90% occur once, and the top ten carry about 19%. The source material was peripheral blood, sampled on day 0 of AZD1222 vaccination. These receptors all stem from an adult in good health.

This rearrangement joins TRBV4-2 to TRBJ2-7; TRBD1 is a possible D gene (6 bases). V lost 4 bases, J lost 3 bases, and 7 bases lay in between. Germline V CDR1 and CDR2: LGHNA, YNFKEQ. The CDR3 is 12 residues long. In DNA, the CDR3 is TGTGCCAGCAGCCCGGACAGCTACGAGCAGTACTTC. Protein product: CASSPDSYEQYF.

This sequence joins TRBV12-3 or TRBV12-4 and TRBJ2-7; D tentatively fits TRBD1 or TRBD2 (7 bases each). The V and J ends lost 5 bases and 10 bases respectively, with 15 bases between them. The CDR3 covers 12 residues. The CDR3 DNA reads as TGTGCCAGCAGTCTGTCAGGGGGGGGACAGTACTTC. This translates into CASSLSGGGQYF.

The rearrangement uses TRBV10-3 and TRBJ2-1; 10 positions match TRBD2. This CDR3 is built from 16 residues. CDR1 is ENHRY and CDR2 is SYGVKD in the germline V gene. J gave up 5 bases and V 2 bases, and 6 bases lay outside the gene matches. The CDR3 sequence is CAISEQGLALNNEQFF. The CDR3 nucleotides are TGTGCCATCAGTGAGCAGGGACTAGCGCTCAACAATGAGCAGTTCTTC.

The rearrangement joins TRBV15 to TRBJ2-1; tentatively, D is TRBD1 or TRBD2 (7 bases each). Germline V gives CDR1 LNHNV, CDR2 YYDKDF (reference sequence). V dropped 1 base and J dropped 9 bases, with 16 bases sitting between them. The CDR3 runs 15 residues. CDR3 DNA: TGTGCCACCAGCAGAGCCCAGGGGGGGGCGAGTGAGCAGTTCTTC. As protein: CATSRAQGGASEQFF.

The CDR3 region is CVSGRIQETQYF. The CDR3, as DNA: TGTGTCTCTGGGCGGATTCAAGAGACCCAGTACTTC. This sequence joins TRBV28 and TRBJ2-5, with D unresolved. CDR1 is MDHEN and CDR2 is SYDVKM in the germline V gene. CDR3 size: 12 residues.

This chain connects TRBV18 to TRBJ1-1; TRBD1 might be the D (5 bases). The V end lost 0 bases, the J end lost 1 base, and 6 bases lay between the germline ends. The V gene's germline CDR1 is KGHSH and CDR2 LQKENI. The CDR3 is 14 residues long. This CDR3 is CASSPPRANTEAFF. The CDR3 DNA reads TGTGCCAGCTCACCACCCAGGGCGAACACTGAAGCTTTCTTT. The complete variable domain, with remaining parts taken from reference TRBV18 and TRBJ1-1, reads NAGVMQNPRHLVRRRGQEARLRCSPMKGHSHVYWYRQLPEEGLKFMVYLQKENIIDESGMPKERFSAEFPKEGPSILRIQQVVRGDSAAYFCASSPPRANTEAFFGQGTRLTVV.

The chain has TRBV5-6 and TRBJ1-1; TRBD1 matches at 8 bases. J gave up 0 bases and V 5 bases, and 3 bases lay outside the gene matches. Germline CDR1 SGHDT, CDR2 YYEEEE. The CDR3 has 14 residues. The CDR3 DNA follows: TGTGCCAGCAGTAAGGACAGGGTGAACACTGAAGCTTTCTTT. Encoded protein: CASSKDRVNTEAFF.

The CDR3 reads CASSQSVAWETQYF. CDR3 in DNA: TGCGCCAGCAGCCAAAGCGTGGCGTGGGAGACCCAGTACTTC. The rearrangement uses TRBV4-3 and TRBJ2-5; D remains ambiguous. This CDR3 comprises 14 residues. Trimming took 2 bases from V and 5 from J, leaving 12 bases between them. Germline assignment: CDR1 LGHNA and CDR2 YSLEER.

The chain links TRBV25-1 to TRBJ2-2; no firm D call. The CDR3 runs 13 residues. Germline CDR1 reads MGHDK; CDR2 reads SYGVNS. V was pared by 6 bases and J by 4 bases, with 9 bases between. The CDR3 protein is CASRMRSTGELFF. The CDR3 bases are TGTGCCAGCAGGATGCGCTCCACCGGGGAGCTGTTTTTT.

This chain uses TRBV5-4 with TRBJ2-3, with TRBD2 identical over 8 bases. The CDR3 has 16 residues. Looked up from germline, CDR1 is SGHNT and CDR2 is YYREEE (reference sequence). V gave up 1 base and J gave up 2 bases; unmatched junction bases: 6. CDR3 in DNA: TGTGCCAGCAGCTTGCGGTTAGCGGGATACACAGATACGCAGTATTTT. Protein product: CASSLRLAGYTDTQYF.

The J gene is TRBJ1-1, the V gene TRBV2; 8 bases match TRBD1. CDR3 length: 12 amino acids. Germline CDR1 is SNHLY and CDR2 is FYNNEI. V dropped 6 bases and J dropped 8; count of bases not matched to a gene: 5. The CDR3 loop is CASSVGDREAFF. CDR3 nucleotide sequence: TGTGCCAGCAGCGTGGGGGACAGGGAAGCTTTCTTT.

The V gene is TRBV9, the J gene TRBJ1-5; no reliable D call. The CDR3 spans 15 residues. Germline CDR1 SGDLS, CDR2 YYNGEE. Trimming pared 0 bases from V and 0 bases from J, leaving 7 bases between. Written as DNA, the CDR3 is TGTGCCAGCAGCGTAGGGTCAAGTAGCAATCAGCCCCAGCATTTT. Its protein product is CASSVGSSSNQPQHF.

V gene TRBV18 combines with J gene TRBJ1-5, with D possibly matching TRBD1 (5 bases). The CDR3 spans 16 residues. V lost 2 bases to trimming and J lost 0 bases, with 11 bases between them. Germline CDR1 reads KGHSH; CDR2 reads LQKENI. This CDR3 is CASSPNQGVSNQPQHF. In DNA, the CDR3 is TGTGCCAGCTCACCAAATCAGGGCGTTAGCAATCAGCCCCAGCATTTT.